This TCR beta chain was sequenced for a study of CD8+CD57+ T cells in acquired aplastic anemia. Study overall: Average DNA yield from sorted CD4+ and CD8+ cells was approximately 3.2 ug.

The V end lost 3 bases, the J end lost 0 bases, and 8 bases lay between the germline ends. There are 14 residues in the CDR3. CDR1 and CDR2 (germline): DFQATT, SNEGSKA (reference sequence). Genomic DNA constituted the template upon which TCR beta VDJ and CDR3 profiling was performed. Each CDR3 protein gets one entry after TCRdb re-called the reads with MiXCR. Of about 95,000 distinct CDR3 sequences in the sample, 55% to 80% were seen once. Patients chosen for sequencing had CD8+CD57+ cells that had expanded, as shown by flow cytometry. The patients all had a severe acquired aplastic anemia diagnosis. The sample comprised sorted CD4+, CD8+, or CD8+CD57+ T cells (not recorded which) from PBMCs. This chain links TRBV20-1 with TRBJ2-2; D not certain. This TCR was recovered from a human donor with aplastic anemia. CDR3 sequence reads: CSARYLTNTGELFF. The CDR3 DNA is TGCAGTGCTAGGTACCTAACGAACACCGGGGAGCTGTTTTTT.